This passage covers 9 T cell receptor beta chains from one sample sequenced in a study of PD-L1 blockade in urothelial cancer. Using immunoSEQ multiplex PCR, the repertoire was profiled, and TCRdb retains in-frame clones only, with some absent. The sample lists 20,000 to 25,000 clones, approximately 90% occurring once. Here the sequenced sample was PBMCs, taken around atezolizumab (anti-PD-L1) treatment. The receptors here all came from a man between 45 and 60 years old with urothelial cancer.

This sequence joins TRBV9 and TRBJ2-1, with no clear D. Germline CDR1 is SGDLS and CDR2 is YYNGEE. The V end lost 3 bases, the J end lost 4 bases, and 5 bases lay between the germline ends. CDR3 size: 12 residues. The CDR3 spells CASSASYNEQFF. The CDR3 nucleotides read TGTGCCAGCAGCGCTTCTTACAATGAGCAGTTCTTC.

CDR3 nucleotide sequence: TGTGCCAGCAGTGTTGGGGAGGTAATGGGCTACACCTTC. It yields the protein CASSVGEVMGYTF. The chain joins TRBV6-1 to TRBJ1-2; the D is unclear. Trimming removed 4 bases from V and 8 bases from J, with 14 bases in between. The germline V gene encodes CDR1 MNHNS and CDR2 SASEGT. This CDR3 has 13 residues.

This chain uses TRBV6-4 with TRBJ1-2; TRBD1 matches at 8 bases. The CDR3 is 12 amino acids. After removal of 9 bases from V and 4 bases from J, the junction contained 4 bases not matched to a gene. Germline CDR1 reads MRHNA; CDR2 reads SNTAGT. CDR3 in amino acids: CARRTGSYGYTF. The CDR3 bases are TGTGCCAGAAGGACAGGGTCCTATGGCTACACCTTC.

Regarding this clone: One end of the junction does not line up with germline, which may come from a read error. The chain combines TRBV7-2 with TRBJ2-4; maybe TRBD2 (6 bases). This CDR3 comprises 16 residues. CDR1 is SGHTA, CDR2 FQGNSA, per germline. The CDR3 DNA is TGTGCCAGCAGCTTAGACCGCGGGGCAGGGTCTAGAGTGGCGGACTTC. Translation: CASSLDRGAGSRVADF.

The chain employs TRBV7-9 and TRBJ1-2; TRBD1 aligns across 10 bases. V was clipped by 2 bases and J by 0 bases; unmatched bases: 12. CDR1 is SEHNR, CDR2 FQNEAQ, per germline (reference sequence). The CDR3 is 19 residues long. In DNA, the CDR3 is TGTGCCAGCAGCTTATCATATAGGGGACAGGGGTCTACTAACTATGGCTACACCTTC. Protein sequence: CASSLSYRGQGSTNYGYTF.

V usage is TRBV10-2 and J usage is TRBJ2-7; 9 bases are a match to TRBD1. Germline-derived CDR1 and CDR2 are WSHSY and SAAADI. Trimming removed 6 bases from V and 3 bases from J; junction bases left unmatched: 9. This CDR3 has 15 amino acids. CDR3 nucleotide sequence: TGCGCCAGCAGCCCCGGGACAGGGAGAGACTACGAGCAGTACTTC. As protein: CASSPGTGRDYEQYF.

Only one count was recorded for this clone. The chain uses TRBV14 and TRBJ1-1, with TRBD1 matching over 10 bases. This CDR3 is built from 18 residues. Germline CDR1 is SGHDN and CDR2 is FVKESK. V gave up 3 bases and J gave up 4 bases; unmatched junction bases: 14. The DNA for the CDR3 is TGTGCCAGCAGCCACACCGGGACAGGGGCGGGGTTGGGCACTGAAGCTTTCTTT. As protein: CASSHTGTGAGLGTEAFF.

The chain combines TRBV6-1 with TRBJ1-6; 10 bases align to TRBD1. The CDR3 loop spans 15 amino acids. In germline, CDR1 is MNHNS, CDR2 SASEGT. Trimming took 6 bases from V and 10 from J; bases not matched to a gene: 9. CDR3 in DNA: TGTGCCAGCAGCCGAGGGGACAGGGGTCAATCACCCCTCCACTTT. This translates into CASSRGDRGQSPLHF.

The rearrangement links TRBV7-9 to TRBJ2-7; TRBD2 aligns across 7 bases. Germline-derived CDR1 and CDR2 are SEHNR and FQNEAQ (reference sequence). The CDR3 covers 13 residues. Germline trimming cut 3 bases from V and 2 bases from J; bases unmatched to any gene: 1. This CDR3 reads CASSLGGTYEQYF. The CDR3 DNA follows: TGTGCCAGCAGCTTGGGGGGGACCTACGAGCAGTACTTC.